What follows are 30 T cell receptor beta chains derived from one specimen sequenced in a study of T cell repertoires in cytomegalovirus infection. TCRdb analysed the reads with MiXCR anew, one entry per CDR3 protein. The sample carries hundreds of thousands of distinct CDR3 sequences, around 29% recorded once. These receptors' targets are unknown. Here the sequenced sample was cultured PBMCs, taken from culture after CMV antigen stimulation. The receptors stem from a human donor in good health (CMV status not recorded). Some clones in this sample may be carry-over from other donors' samples.

This chain links TRBV6-8 with TRBJ2-1, with TRBD2 matching over 14 bases. This CDR3 is built from 16 residues. The germline gives CDR1 MNHGY, CDR2 SAAAGT. Unmatched junction bases numbered 8, after V lost 5 bases and J lost 8 bases. The chain's CDR3 is CASSARGLAGADEQFF. CDR3 sequence (DNA): TGTGCCAGCAGTGCCCGGGGACTAGCGGGAGCGGATGAGCAGTTCTTC.

J is TRBJ2-7 and V is TRBV6-1; D may match TRBD1 or TRBD2 (6 bases each). Germline V gives CDR1 MNHNS, CDR2 SASEGT. V was cut by 2 bases and J by 3 bases, with 23 bases left in between. The CDR3 is 18 residues long. The CDR3 sequence is CASSELSLSGDLNYEQYF. The CDR3 DNA reads as TGTGCCAGCAGTGAATTAAGCCTATCAGGGGACTTAAACTACGAGCAGTACTTC.

This clonotype showed up many times. The chain links TRBV7-2 to TRBJ1-1, with 8 bases fitting TRBD1. The V gene end was trimmed by 5 bases and the J gene end by 4 bases; junction bases not matched to a gene: 9. CDR3 length equals 15 residues. Germline V lookup: CDR1 SGHTA, CDR2 FQGNSA. The CDR3 reads CASSAGTGMGTEAFF. For the CDR3, the DNA is TGTGCCAGCAGCGCCGGGACAGGAATGGGCACTGAAGCTTTCTTT.

The J gene is TRBJ2-5, the V gene TRBV30, with 10 bases that match TRBD2. The germline V gene encodes CDR1 GTSNPN and CDR2 SVGIG (reference sequence). Unmatched junction bases numbered 1, after V lost 1 base and J lost 5 bases. There are 13 residues in the CDR3. The CDR3 spells CAWSGGLAETQYF. DNA for the CDR3: TGTGCCTGGAGTGGGGGACTAGCGGAGACCCAGTACTTC.

V and J are TRBV4-1 and TRBJ2-7; perhaps TRBD1 as D (6 bases). The V gene lost 4 bases and the J gene lost 0 bases, with 19 bases spanning the gap. Germline V gives CDR1 MGHRA, CDR2 YSYEKL. The CDR3 is 17 residues long. CDR3 DNA sequence: TGCGCCAGCAGCCTCTCCCGGACAGCCTTTTTCTCCTACGAGCAGTACTTC. Encoded protein: CASSLSRTAFFSYEQYF.

The genes are TRBV20-1 and TRBJ2-1, with 10 bases that match TRBD2. Unmatched junction bases numbered 14, after V lost 6 bases and J lost 0 bases. Germline loops: CDR1 DFQATT, CDR2 SNEGSKA (reference sequence). The CDR3 totals 18 residues. The CDR3 loop is CSAPEASGSPSSYNEQFF. CDR3 DNA sequence: TGCAGTGCCCCTGAGGCTAGCGGGAGTCCCAGCTCCTACAATGAGCAGTTCTTC.

In this sample, this clonotype turned up once. The chain has TRBV28 and TRBJ2-3; weak D call: TRBD2 (5 bases). The germline V gene encodes CDR1 MDHEN and CDR2 SYDVKM. The CDR3 runs to 16 residues. V lost 4 bases and J lost 6, with 20 bases in between. CDR3: CASSSRPGRTPDTQYF. For the CDR3, the DNA is TGTGCCAGCAGTTCTCGCCCCGGACGGACTCCGGATACGCAGTATTTT.

The sample holds many counts of this clonotype. This chain uses TRBV7-9 with TRBJ2-7; a possible D gene is TRBD1 (6 bases). Trimming left V 1 base short and J 5 bases short, with 15 bases between. This CDR3 contains 15 residues. Germline CDR1 reads SEHNR; CDR2 reads FQNEAQ (reference sequence). The CDR3 DNA sequence: TGTGCCAGCAGCTTAGAGGTAACAGGGCAAGACGAGCAGTACTTC. It encodes CASSLEVTGQDEQYF. Filled out from reference TRBV7-9 and TRBJ2-7, the complete variable domain reads DTGVSQNPRHKITKRGQNVTFRCDPISEHNRLYWYRQTLGQGPEFLTYFQNEAQLEKSRLLSDRFSAERPKGSFSTLEIQRTEQGDSAMYLCASSLEVTGQDEQYFGPGTRLTVT.

This clonotype was observed a handful of times. The chain recombines TRBV28 with TRBJ2-7; 7 positions match TRBD1. Germline CDR1 and CDR2: MDHEN and SYDVKM. This CDR3 spans 14 amino acids. The trim removed 5 bases at V and 2 bases at J, leaving 6 bases unmatched. In nucleotides, the CDR3 is TGTGCCAGCAGTCCCGGACAGGCCACCTACGAGCAGTACTTC. Protein product: CASSPGQATYEQYF.

This chain uses TRBV20-1 with TRBJ1-2, with 10 bases that match TRBD1. J was trimmed by 7 bases and V by 1 base; bases with no gene match: 6. This CDR3 comprises 14 residues. Per germline, CDR1 DFQATT and CDR2 SNEGSKA (reference sequence). CDR3 sequence reads: CSARARDRGRGYTF. In DNA form, the CDR3 reads TGCAGTGCTAGAGCCCGGGACAGGGGTCGTGGCTACACCTTC.

This clonotype was counted ten times or more. The genes are TRBV7-2 and TRBJ2-7, with D hard to call. Between the trimmed V and J ends, which lost 5 bases and 3 bases, there was a span of 5 bases. The CDR3 length is 11 residues. Looked up from germline, CDR1 is SGHTA and CDR2 is FQGNSA. CDR3: CASSADYEQYF. The CDR3 DNA is TGTGCCAGCAGCGCCGACTACGAGCAGTACTTC. Supplemented by reference TRBV7-2 and TRBJ2-7, the full variable domain reads GAGVSQSPSNKVTEKGKDVELRCDPISGHTALYWYRQSLGQGLEFLIYFQGNSAPDKSGLPSDRFSAERTGGSVSTLTIQRTQQEDSAVYLCASSADYEQYFGPGTRLTVT.

This chain uses TRBV5-1 with TRBJ1-5; a possible D gene is TRBD1 (5 bases). The germline V gene has CDR1 SGHRS and CDR2 YFSETQ. The CDR3 spans 14 residues. The V end lost 4 bases, the J end lost 3 bases, and 11 bases lay between the germline ends. CDR3 DNA: TGCGCCAGCAGCACTGGGGGAGTCAATCAGCCCCAGCATTTT. Residues: CASSTGGVNQPQHF.

This chain connects TRBV2 to TRBJ2-1; TRBD2 matches 7 bases. CDR1 is SNHLY, CDR2 FYNNEI, per germline. CDR3 length: 15 amino acids. V shed 4 bases, J shed 6 bases, and the junction held 9 bases outside the gene matches. This chain's CDR3 is CASSGVGGPSNEQFF. The CDR3 DNA reads as TGTGCCAGCAGTGGAGTGGGAGGGCCAAGCAATGAGCAGTTCTTC.

This clonotype was detected many times. The V call is TRBV6-1, the J call TRBJ2-7; 11 bases are a match to TRBD1. Germline V gene lookup returns CDR1 MNHNS and CDR2 SASEGT. This CDR3 contains 16 residues. The J segment lost 1 base and the V segment lost 6 bases, leaving 8 bases of the junction unmatched. Here the CDR3 DNA reads TGTGCCAGCAGACATTGGGACAGGGGGAGATCCTACGAGCAGTACTTC. Translating gives CASRHWDRGRSYEQYF.

Ten or more counts support this clonotype. The chain is built from TRBV4-2 and TRBJ2-7; 8 bases line up with TRBD2. The CDR3 sequence is 16 residues long. From germline, CDR1 is LGHNA and CDR2 YNFKEQ. V dropped 0 bases and J dropped 0; count of bases not matched to a gene: 4. This CDR3 reads CASSQDRGGGSYEQYF. As DNA, the CDR3 is TGTGCCAGCAGCCAAGATCGGGGGGGGGGCTCCTACGAGCAGTACTTC.

This clonotype was counted at least ten times. This chain uses TRBV28 with TRBJ2-3; possibly TRBD2 for D (7 bases). The length of the CDR3 is 17 residues. In germline, CDR1 is MDHEN, CDR2 SYDVKM. V lost 6 bases to trimming and J lost 2 bases, with 21 bases between them. Here the CDR3 DNA reads TGTGCCAGCAGCGATTTCCACGGAGGGGGGGTCACAGATACGCAGTATTTT. This sequence encodes CASSDFHGGGVTDTQYF.

J is TRBJ2-1 and V is TRBV13; D is perhaps TRBD1 or TRBD2 (6 bases each). V lost 8 bases to trimming and J lost 6 bases, with 20 bases between them. CDR3 size: 15 residues. The germline V gene has CDR1 PRHDT and CDR2 FYEKMQ (reference sequence). The CDR3 loop is CASLETGGISNEQFF. CDR3 in DNA: TGTGCCAGCCTAGAGACAGGAGGGATCAGCAATGAGCAGTTCTTC.

This clonotype has a handful of counts. This sequence joins TRBV24-1 and TRBJ2-1; D perhaps matches TRBD1 (6 bases). Germline V lookup: CDR1 KGHDR, CDR2 SFDVKD. This CDR3 has 18 residues. V lost 4 bases and J 3 bases, leaving 21 bases between the germline ends. The CDR3 nucleotides are TGTGCCACCAGTGAGGGTCGCAGTAGTGGGACACTCTACAATGAGCAGTTCTTC. This codes for CATSEGRSSGTLYNEQFF.

This clonotype was counted only a few times. This rearrangement joins TRBV10-3 to TRBJ2-2, with 8 bases fitting TRBD2. Germline CDR1 reads ENHRY; CDR2 reads SYGVKD. This CDR3 is built from 13 residues. The V and J ends lost 10 bases and 3 bases, in that order; junction bases with no gene match: 4. CDR3 in amino acids: CATRGGYTGELFF. The CDR3 DNA sequence: TGTGCCACCCGGGGGGGGTACACCGGGGAGCTGTTTTTT.

V is TRBV23-1 and J is TRBJ1-5; TRBD1 agrees at 10 bases. TRBV23-1 carries the ORF label, with uncertain function. J lost 6 bases, V lost 6 bases, and 17 bases had no gene match. The CDR3 is 18 amino acids. For the CDR3, the DNA is TGCGCCAGCAGACCTCCTAAGACAGGGGGCCTTGTCAGTCAGCCCCAGCATTTT. As protein: CASRPPKTGGLVSQPQHF.

This clonotype was counted a single time. The chain uses TRBV6-1 and TRBJ2-7, with D hard to call. This CDR3 spans 12 amino acids. Germline V CDR1 and CDR2: MNHNS, SASEGT. Trimming pared 2 bases from V and 4 bases from J, leaving 6 bases between. CDR3 DNA: TGTGCCAGCAGTGAATTAGGTTACGAGCAGTACTTC. Amino acid sequence: CASSELGYEQYF.

The J gene is TRBJ2-7, the V gene TRBV7-8; 10 bases are shared with TRBD2. Trimming took 5 bases from V and 4 from J; bases not matched to a gene: 20. The germline V gene encodes CDR1 SGHVS and CDR2 FQNEAQ. The CDR3 sequence is 19 residues long. CDR3 DNA: TGTGCCAGCAGCCGAGGGGGTAGCCTAGCGGGGGCCGGGGTTTACGAGCAGTACTTC. As protein: CASSRGGSLAGAGVYEQYF. The whole variable domain, remainder taken from reference TRBV7-8 and TRBJ2-7, is GAGVSQSPRYKVAKRGQDVALRCDPISGHVSLFWYQQALGQGPEFLTYFQNEAQLDKSGLPSDRFFAERPEGSVSTLKIQRTQQEDSAVYLCASSRGGSLAGAGVYEQYFGPGTRLTVT.

The J gene is TRBJ2-7, the V gene TRBV6-5, with 7 positions matching TRBD2. CDR3 length: 16 residues. Unmatched junction bases numbered 5, after V lost 0 bases and J lost 0 bases. The V gene's germline CDR1 is MNHEY and CDR2 SVGAGI. The CDR3 nucleotides read TGTGCCAGCAGTTACTCAAGACTAGCTGGCTCCTACGAGCAGTACTTC. Translation: CASSYSRLAGSYEQYF.

The genes are TRBV5-1 and TRBJ1-5; D ambiguous. The germline gives CDR1 SGHRS, CDR2 YFSETQ. The CDR3 spans 14 residues. V lost 4 bases to trimming and J lost 2 bases, with 10 bases between them. The CDR3 region has the DNA TGCGCCAGCAGCGCCTCAGTAGGCAATCAGCCCCAGCATTTT. It yields the protein CASSASVGNQPQHF.

CDR3 residues: CASSYQQGARSYEQYF. CDR3 DNA sequence: TGTGCCAGCAGTTACCAACAGGGGGCTCGGTCCTACGAGCAGTACTTC. The V and J genes are TRBV6-8 and TRBJ2-7; TRBD1 matches at 9 bases. There are 16 residues in the CDR3. V was clipped by 2 bases and J by 1 base; unmatched bases: 6. Germline V gene data show CDR1 as MNHGY and CDR2 as SAAAGT.

The rearrangement joins TRBV20-1 to TRBJ2-7; unclear D gene. CDR1 DFQATT and CDR2 SNEGSKA come from the germline V gene (reference sequence). V dropped 2 bases and J dropped 4 bases, with 6 bases sitting between them. This CDR3 has 11 amino acids. CDR3 sequence: CSARRTYEQYF. The CDR3 DNA follows: TGCAGTGCTAGACGTACATACGAGCAGTACTTC.

This clonotype was detected only a few times. The V gene is TRBV7-2, the J gene TRBJ1-2; D is perhaps TRBD1 (6 bases). V was pared by 7 bases and J by 7 bases, with 22 bases between. There are 15 residues in the CDR3. CDR1 is SGHTA, CDR2 FQGNSA, per germline. As DNA, the CDR3 is TGTGCCAGCACCAAACCCGAGGGCAGGGGTTTTGGCTACACCTTC. The encoded protein is CASTKPEGRGFGYTF.

The gene calls are TRBV12-3 or TRBV12-4 and TRBJ2-7; 8 nucleotides line up with TRBD1. The junction had 1 base not matched to a gene; V was cut back by 4 bases and J by 5 bases. The CDR3 length is 12 residues. CDR3 protein: CASSSTGDEQYF. The DNA for the CDR3 is TGTGCCAGCAGTTCGACAGGGGACGAGCAGTACTTC.

This clonotype was counted ten times or more. The gene calls are TRBV12-3 or TRBV12-4 and TRBJ1-2, with D possibly matching TRBD1 (6 bases). V dropped 10 bases and J dropped 3 bases, with 15 bases sitting between them. The CDR3 extends over 13 amino acids. This CDR3 reads CATSGGLDYGYTF. CDR3 nucleotide sequence: TGTGCCACATCCGGGGGGCTTGACTATGGCTACACCTTC.

This clonotype was seen a few times. The rearrangement uses TRBV19 and TRBJ1-4; D gene uncertain. This CDR3 has 13 amino acids. The V and J ends lost 5 bases and 4 bases respectively, with 8 bases between them. Germline assignment: CDR1 LNHDA and CDR2 SQIVND (reference sequence). In nucleotides, the CDR3 is TGTGCCAGTAGTCCAACAGATAATGAAAAACTGTTTTTT. It encodes CASSPTDNEKLFF.